This T cell receptor beta chain was identified during a study of OX40 agonist ivuxolimab in advanced cancers. For the study at large: Patients were given ivuxolimab, an antibody that agonizes OX40 (CD134). Notes on the study in general: CD8+ T cells showed, on average, more clonal expansion than CD4+ cells.

Blood sampling took place at baseline, cycle 4 day 1, and cycle 7 day 1. Of note for this clone: The antigen is undetermined.

Libraries were prepared by immunoSEQ multiplex PCR; TCRdb keeps only in-frame clonotypes and omits some of them. The sample has approximately 70,000 clones, 86% seen once. This specimen was CD4+ or CD8+ T cells sorted from blood, taken in a trial of the OX40 agonist ivuxolimab. This receptor was obtained from an adult with an advanced solid tumor such as melanoma, head and neck, liver or kidney cancer.

CDR3 residues: CASSPAGTGGGEQYF. In DNA form, the CDR3 reads TGTGCCAGCAGCCCCGCCGGGACAGGGGGTGGTGAGCAGTACTTC. The chain joins TRBV7-2 to TRBJ2-7, with TRBD1 matching over 11 bases. CDR1 is SGHTA, CDR2 FQGNSA, per germline. Unmatched junction bases numbered 10, after V lost 5 bases and J lost 7 bases. This CDR3 is 15 amino acids long.